The rows below give T cell receptor beta chains drawn from one sample of a study of esophageal squamous cell carcinoma under preoperative chemotherapy. TCRdb redid the calling of the PCR reads with MiXCR, one entry per CDR3 protein. The sample yields about 30,000 distinct CDR3 sequences, roughly half seen once. The sample here was taken from a patient given preoperative chemotherapy. The receptors derive from a human donor with esophageal squamous cell carcinoma. The donor label of this sample is uncertain. Both conserved end residues are part of each CDR3. The D gene is left open where the match is weak. Expanded clones are given a class, and other clones once, few, many or no size at all.

d_gene	j_gene	abundance	v_gene	CDR3nt	CDR3aa
TRBD2	TRBJ2-5	few	TRBV5-5	TGTGCCAGCAGCACCGGGACTAGAAGGGAGACCCAGTACTTC	CASSTGTRRETQYF
-	TRBJ1-4	many	TRBV7-9	TGTGCCAGCAGCTTGGTGGGAACTAATGAAAAACTGTTTTTT	CASSLVGTNEKLFF
-	TRBJ2-5	few	TRBV19	TGTGCCAGTAGGGGCGGCCTAGGCAATGAGCAGTACTTC	CASRGGLGNEQYF
-	TRBJ2-3	-	TRBV7-2	TGTGCCAGCAGCCCACAGGGAGGGAGAGACACAGATACGCAGTACTTT	CASSPQGGRDTDTQYF
-	TRBJ1-1	few	TRBV6-1	TGTGCCAGCAGAACCGCCAGGGAGACTGAAGCTTTCTTT	CASRTARETEAFF
-	TRBJ2-1	-	TRBV6-5	TGTGCCAGCAGTTACTCGGGGGGGGGGGCTAATGAGCAGTTCTTC	CASSYSGGGANEQFF
-	TRBJ2-2	-	TRBV7-9	TGTGCCAGCAGTCAAAGTGGCCGGGCAGCGAGCACCGGGACGCTGTTTTTT	CASSQSGRAASTGTLFF
TRBD1	TRBJ2-5	few	TRBV7-2	TGTGCCAGCAGCTTAAACCTACAGGGGGACGGGGAGACCCAGTACTTC	CASSLNLQGDGETQYF
TRBD1	TRBJ2-3	-	TRBV19	TGTGCCAGTAGTATAGCGGGGACAGACACAGATACGCAGTATTTT	CASSIAGTDTDTQYF
TRBD2	TRBJ2-3	-	TRBV7-6	TGTGCCAGCAGCGTAATGGGGGGGGGAGCCAAAAATACGCAGTATTTT	CASSVMGGGAKNTQYF
TRBD2	TRBJ2-7	many	TRBV7-2	TGTGCCAGCAGCTTAGTTCGGGGGGACGGGCAGTACTTC	CASSLVRGDGQYF
-	TRBJ2-5	once	TRBV7-6	TGTGCCAGCAGCTTGGATGCGGGGATCGGGGGCCGTGCCCAAGAGACCCAGTACTTC	CASSLDAGIGGRAQETQYF
TRBD2	TRBJ2-7	many	TRBV7-2	TGTGCCAGCAGCTTGGAGGGAGGGCCCGGCTACGAGCAGTACTTC	CASSLEGGPGYEQYF
TRBD2	TRBJ2-4	-	TRBV7-2	TGTGCCAGCAGGGTAGCGGGGCGCCGGGACCAAAACATTCAGTACTTC	CASRVAGRRDQNIQYF
-	TRBJ2-5	few	TRBV7-2	TGTGCCAGCAGCTTAGATCCGCTGTACCAAGAGACCCAGTACTTC	CASSLDPLYQETQYF
TRBD1	TRBJ2-4	-	TRBV27	TGTGCCAGCAGGGGCACAGGGGGCGGTGCCAAAAACATCCAGTACTTC	CASRGTGGGAKNIQYF
-	TRBJ2-4	-	TRBV27	TGTGCCAGCAGTTTACTAGAACACCCAAATACGCAGTACTTC	CASSLLEHPNTQYF
-	TRBJ2-5	-	TRBV18	TGTGCCAGCTCCAAGGGTGACCAAGAGACCCAGTACTTC	CASSKGDQETQYF
TRBD2	TRBJ2-3	-	TRBV7-6	TGTGCCAGCCGCGTCTTGGCGGGGGGGGCCACAGATACGCAGTATTTT	CASRVLAGGATDTQYF
-	TRBJ1-1	-	TRBV6-2/TRBV6-3	TGTGCCAGCAGTTACTCGAATGATGTAATGTGGAACACTGAAGCTTTCTTT	CASSYSNDVMWNTEAFF
-	TRBJ2-3	many	TRBV5-6	TGTGCCAGCAGCATGGGAATTCCGGGTTGGAACGCGCAGTATTTT	CASSMGIPGWNAQYF
-	TRBJ2-7	large	TRBV7-8	TGTGCCAGCAGCTTAGCGGAGGCTAGGCGAGCTGCCTACGAGCAGTACTTC	CASSLAEARRAAYEQYF
TRBD2	TRBJ2-1	medium-sized	TRBV7-6	TGTGCCAGCAGCCCGAGACTAGCGACTGAGCAGTTCTTC	CASSPRLATEQFF
-	TRBJ2-7	-	TRBV7-3	TGTGCCAGCAGCTTAGGCGGAGGACTCGATTACGAGCAGTACTTC	CASSLGGGLDYEQYF
-	TRBJ2-3	-	TRBV7-6	TGTGCCAGCAGCTTAGATGTAGTGAACACAGATGCGCAGTATTTT	CASSLDVVNTDAQYF
TRBD2	TRBJ2-6	-	TRBV7-9	TGTGCCAGCAGCTTAATGGAACTAGCGGAGACCCTGTCTTTC	CASSLMELAETLSF
TRBD2	TRBJ2-5	-	TRBV12-3/TRBV12-4	TGTGCCAGCGGGTTGACTAGCGGGAGTGGGGAGCAGTACTTC	CASGLTSGSGEQYF
TRBD1	TRBJ2-3	few	TRBV18	TGTGCCAGCTCACCTCAAACCCGGGACAGGGGGCAGACAGATACGCAGTATTTT	CASSPQTRDRGQTDTQYF
-	TRBJ2-1	few	TRBV11-3	TGTGCCAGCAGCCCAGGACAGTCCTACAATGAGCAGTTCTTC	CASSPGQSYNEQFF
-	TRBJ2-3	-	TRBV6-1	TGTGCCAGCAGCCACCGAGAGGCGAGCACCGAGACGCAGTATTTT	CASSHREASTETQYF
TRBD2	TRBJ2-3	many	TRBV11-2	TGTGCCAGCAGTATGTGGGGGGAGGGCCAAGCAGATACGCAGTATTTT	CASSMWGEGQADTQYF
-	TRBJ2-3	once	TRBV12-3/TRBV12-4	TGTGCCAGCAGGGGGGGGTATACAGGGGCGCAGTATTTT	CASRGGYTGAQYF
TRBD2	TRBJ2-4	many	TRBV9	TGTGCCAGCAGCGTGGGACTAGCGGTGGGAAACATTCAGTACTTC	CASSVGLAVGNIQYF
-	TRBJ2-5	-	TRBV7-2	TGTCCCGGGAGCCTAGATCAGGAGACCCAGTACTTC	CPGSLDQETQYF
-	TRBJ2-5	few	TRBV7-9	TGTGCCAGCAGCTCGGAGGGAGTCCAAGAGACCCAGTACTTC	CASSSEGVQETQYF
TRBD1	TRBJ2-2	-	TRBV7-8	TGTGCCAGCAGCTTATTCTGGAGTAGCCGGTCTGTGAGGACAGGGGAGCTGTATTTT	CASSLFWSSRSVRTGELYF
TRBD1	TRBJ1-1	-	TRBV12-3/TRBV12-4	TGTGCCAGCACCTTGGGGACAGGGTTAAGTACTGAAGCTTTCTTT	CASTLGTGLSTEAFF
-	TRBJ2-6	-	TRBV7-8	TGTGCCAGCAGCGCGTCAACGGCTTGCTCCAACGTCCTGACTTTC	CASSASTACSNVLTF
-	TRBJ2-3	few	TRBV7-8	TGTGCCAGCAGCTTAGGGACAAAAGGGACAGATACGCAGTATTTT	CASSLGTKGTDTQYF
-	TRBJ2-1	medium-sized	TRBV7-2	TGTGCCAGCAGCAAATACCCTGGAGGGGGGAATGAGCAGTTCTTC	CASSKYPGGGNEQFF
-	TRBJ2-5	-	TRBV7-6	TGTGCCAGCAGCTTGGGTGCGGGGATCCCGGGCCGTGCCCAAGAGACCCAGTACTTC	CASSLGAGIPGRAQETQYF
-	TRBJ1-1	-	TRBV7-9	TGTGCCAGCAGCTCTATGGGGGACACTGAAGCTTTCTTT	CASSSMGDTEAFF
-	TRBJ2-3	-	TRBV7-6	TGTGCCAGCAGCTTATCGGGGGTGGGAGCCACAAACACTCAGTATTTT	CASSLSGVGATNTQYF
-	TRBJ1-2	few	TRBV19	TGTGCCAGTAGTATAGATAGCAGGGCTGGCTACACCTTC	CASSIDSRAGYTF
TRBD2	TRBJ2-2	-	TRBV2	TGTGCCAGCAGTGGGGGCCTAGCGGCCACCGGGGAGCTGTTTTTT	CASSGGLAATGELFF
-	TRBJ2-7	-	TRBV30	TGTGCCTGGAGACCTATGGCCTACGAGCAGTACTTC	CAWRPMAYEQYF